A single sample gave rise to the 27 T cell receptor beta chains below, sequenced in a study of vaccination and CD4 T cells after COVID-19 (dated by TCRdb to between 2021 and 2023). The treatment or condition label of this sample denotes: roughly 10-day PBMC culture with coronavirus spike peptide pools or control peptides (ViraFEST assay). Libraries were constructed by PCR. The run used an Illumina iSeq 100. DNA from cultured CD4+ T cells was subjected to TCR sequencing with the Oncomine TCR Beta short-read assay at the Johns Hopkins FTIC core. TCRdb passed the public sequencing reads through fastp at Q25 and MiXCR, retaining productive beta sequences. Rows are unified per CDR3 protein, each entry keeping the most common DNA and genes. In this sample the table shows approximately 15,000 distinct CDR3 sequences, roughly 28% of which occur a single time. Together, the top ten hold about 24% of the sample.

The antigens these receptors bind are not known. Material: cultured CD4+ T cells from blood. The origin of the receptors is a human donor with COVID-19.

This clonotype has only a few counts. An end of the junction differs from the germline gene, which may be a read error. V and J are TRBV14 and TRBJ1-1; the D gene is possibly TRBD1 (6 bases). The CDR3 loop spans 18 amino acids. The germline gives CDR1 SGHDN, CDR2 FVKESK. Written as DNA, the CDR3 is TGTGCCCGCAGCCAAGAGTCTGGGACACCGAGGGGGAACACTGAAGCTTTCTTT. Translated: CARSQESGTPRGNTEAFF.

This clonotype is categorized as medium-sized (0.01 to 0.1%). The V gene is TRBV20-1, the J gene TRBJ1-6; no reliable D call. Looked up from germline, CDR1 is DFQATT and CDR2 is SNEGSKA (reference sequence). The germline V and J ends were trimmed by 2 bases and 9 bases, with 20 bases remaining between them. This CDR3 has 16 residues. This CDR3 is CSARSVTPTRASPLHF. The DNA for the CDR3 is TGCAGTGCTAGAAGCGTGACCCCGACCCGGGCTTCACCCCTCCACTTT.

This sequence joins TRBV6-1 and TRBJ2-3; D gene uncertain. Germline V gives CDR1 MNHNS, CDR2 SASEGT. The CDR3 has 17 residues. V shed 6 bases and J shed 0 bases, with 19 bases lying between them. This chain's CDR3 is CASRQNLGRSSTDTQYF. The DNA of the CDR3 is TGTGCCAGCAGGCAAAACCTAGGACGATCTAGCACAGATACGCAGTATTTT.

This clonotype has just a few counts. This sequence joins TRBV7-6 and TRBJ2-3; 13 positions agree with TRBD2. The CDR3 runs to 14 residues. Germline CDR1 reads SGHVS; CDR2 reads FNYEAQ. V lost 6 bases and J lost 5; bases outside the gene matches: 2. CDR3 protein: CASSWTSGGDTQYF. Here the CDR3 DNA reads TGTGCCAGCAGTTGGACTAGCGGGGGAGATACGCAGTATTTT.

V is TRBV28 and J is TRBJ2-7, with 9 bases fitting TRBD1. Looked up from germline, CDR1 is MDHEN and CDR2 is SYDVKM. The CDR3 consists of 16 residues. J lost 4 bases, V lost 5 bases, and 12 bases had no gene match. CDR3 DNA: TGTGCCAGCAGTCCTCCGGGACAGGGAAGGCTTTACGAGCAGTACTTC. It yields the protein CASSPPGQGRLYEQYF.

This clonotype was seen a few times. This chain uses TRBV7-2 with TRBJ1-2; D may be TRBD1 (5 bases). The CDR3 has 14 residues. In germline, CDR1 is SGHTA, CDR2 FQGNSA. Trimming took off 4 bases at V and 8 bases at J, with 17 bases between the two ends. The chain's CDR3 is CASSSNQGRTGYTF. In DNA, the CDR3 is TGTGCCAGCAGCTCGAATCAGGGCCGAACGGGCTACACCTTC.

The chain has TRBV11-2 and TRBJ1-3; D is ambiguous. V was clipped by 3 bases and J by 4 bases, with 13 bases between them. From germline, CDR1 is SGHAT and CDR2 FQNNGV. The CDR3 covers 15 residues. The CDR3 is CASSFSLSEGNTIYF. The CDR3 nucleotides read TGTGCCAGCAGCTTCAGCCTCTCAGAAGGAAACACCATATATTTT.

This clonotype is labeled as medium-sized. The rearrangement joins TRBV2 to TRBJ1-2; 10 nucleotides agree with TRBD1. The ends lost 8 bases at V and 2 bases at J; junction bases unmatched: 5. This CDR3 is built from 14 residues. The germline gives CDR1 SNHLY, CDR2 FYNNEI. The CDR3 nucleotides are TGTGCCAGCTCAGACAGGGGGCGGAACTATGGCTACACCTTC. The encoded protein is CASSDRGRNYGYTF.

The V call is TRBV28, the J call TRBJ1-6; D not resolved. Trimming took 5 bases from V and 0 from J, leaving 11 bases between them. The CDR3 runs 16 residues. The germline V gene encodes CDR1 MDHEN and CDR2 SYDVKM. The CDR3 loop reads CASSIRHSSYNSPLHF. CDR3 nucleotides: TGTGCCAGCAGTATTCGACACTCCTCCTATAATTCACCCCTCCACTTT. The full variable domain, completed using reference TRBV28 and TRBJ1-6, is DVKVTQSSRYLVKRTGEKVFLECVQDMDHENMFWYRQDPGLGLRLIYFSYDVKMKEKGDIPEGYSVSREKKERFSLILESASTNQTSMYLCASSIRHSSYNSPLHFGNGTRLTVT.

In its sample, this clonotype was seen once. The chain links TRBV6-1 to TRBJ1-2, with TRBD1 matching over 7 bases. The CDR3 is 13 amino acids. Trimming took 6 bases from V and 2 from J; bases not matched to a gene: 3. Looked up from germline, CDR1 is MNHNS and CDR2 is SASEGT. CDR3 in amino acids: CASSPGQNYGYTF. As DNA, the CDR3 is TGTGCCAGCAGCCCGGGACAGAACTATGGCTACACCTTC.

The chain combines TRBV6-1 with TRBJ2-2, with D possibly matching TRBD1 (5 bases). CDR3 length: 15 amino acids. Germline CDR1 MNHNS, CDR2 SASEGT. Deletions cut 3 bases from V and 4 bases from J, with 12 bases between. CDR3 sequence reads: CASSDWGLVTGELFF. The CDR3 nucleotides read TGTGCCAGCAGTGACTGGGGCCTAGTCACCGGGGAGCTGTTTTTT.

This clonotype occurred a few times. The chain employs TRBV27 and TRBJ1-1, with a weak D call TRBD1 (5 bases). Germline CDR1 MNHEY, CDR2 SMNVEV (reference sequence). The CDR3 is 15 amino acids. Trimming removed 4 bases at V and 5 bases at J, with 17 bases between. CDR3 residues: CASSSPGLGGTEAFF. Written as DNA, the CDR3 is TGTGCCAGCAGTTCCCCGGGACTGGGTGGGACTGAAGCTTTCTTT.

The chain employs TRBV19 and TRBJ1-5; D ambiguous. CDR3 length equals 18 residues. The V end lost 2 bases, the J end lost 0 bases, and 17 bases lay between the germline ends. Germline CDR1 LNHDA, CDR2 SQIVND (reference sequence). Here the CDR3 DNA reads TGTGCCAGTAGTATACGAGGACCGCGTGTTTATAGCAATCAGCCCCAGCATTTT. It translates to CASSIRGPRVYSNQPQHF.

The chain couples TRBV6-1 to TRBJ2-7; 8 nucleotides match TRBD1. Per germline, CDR1 MNHNS and CDR2 SASEGT. This CDR3 is 15 amino acids long. With V trimmed by 6 bases and J by 4 bases, 11 bases remained unmatched. In DNA, the CDR3 is TGTGCCAGCAGGGGTACAGGGGGAAGTTTTTACGAGCAGTACTTC. It is translated as CASRGTGGSFYEQYF.

This clonotype was seen only a few times. The chain links TRBV11-2 to TRBJ1-2; 9 bases line up with TRBD1. The V segment lost 5 bases and the J segment 5 bases; nucleotides outside the gene matches: 9. Germline V gives CDR1 SGHAT, CDR2 FQNNGV. The CDR3 runs to 15 residues. CDR3 sequence reads: CASSTGQGRYYGYTF. For the CDR3, the DNA is TGTGCCAGCAGCACCGGACAGGGGAGGTATTATGGCTACACCTTC.

The chain couples TRBV27 to TRBJ2-7, with D possibly being TRBD1 (5 bases). The CDR3 covers 15 residues. Germline CDR1 reads MNHEY; CDR2 reads SMNVEV (reference sequence). V lost 4 bases to trimming and J lost 6 bases, with 19 bases between them. In DNA form, the CDR3 reads TGTGCCAGCAGTTGGGTTAGGGCAGGGTCGGGCGAGCAGTACTTC. Its protein is CASSWVRAGSGEQYF.

This clonotype has only a few counts. This chain connects TRBV6-1 to TRBJ1-6, with a weak D call TRBD1 (6 bases). Germline CDR1 MNHNS, CDR2 SASEGT. CDR3 length: 15 amino acids. Trimming left V 6 bases short and J 8 bases short, with 17 bases between. CDR3 loop: CASRGATGGDSPLHF. Written as DNA, the CDR3 is TGTGCCAGCAGGGGGGCGACAGGCGGGGATTCACCCCTCCACTTT.

The V and J genes are TRBV19 and TRBJ1-5; 8 bases line up with TRBD1. The V segment lost 6 bases and the J segment 5 bases; nucleotides outside the gene matches: 3. CDR1 and CDR2 (germline): LNHDA, SQIVND (reference sequence). The CDR3 is made up of 13 amino acids. This CDR3 reads CASRVQGDQPQHF. CDR3 DNA: TGTGCCAGTAGGGTACAGGGGGATCAGCCCCAGCATTTT.

The chain joins TRBV10-1 to TRBJ1-1; weak D call: TRBD1 (5 bases). V shed 9 bases and J shed 4 bases, with 9 bases lying between them. The CDR3 is 11 amino acids. From germline, CDR1 is WNHNN and CDR2 SYGVQD (reference sequence). Here the CDR3 reads CASSGGTEAFF. The CDR3, as DNA: TGCGCCAGTTCTGGGGGCACTGAAGCTTTCTTT.

J is TRBJ2-2 and V is TRBV19; D unresolved. V was shortened by 1 base and J by 0 bases, with 9 bases between the two germline ends. The CDR3 runs to 16 residues. Germline CDR1 is LNHDA and CDR2 is SQIVND (reference sequence). This CDR3 reads CASSIVGPPNTGELFF. The CDR3 DNA is TGTGCCAGTAGTATAGTGGGCCCGCCGAACACCGGGGAGCTGTTTTTT.

This clonotype turned up a few times. CDR3 nucleotides: TGTGCCAGCGCCACGCGGAGACAGATGAACACTGAAGCTTTCTTT. Its protein is CASATRRQMNTEAFF. V is TRBV11-2 and J is TRBJ1-1, with a possible D match to TRBD1 (5 bases). Germline V gene sequence: CDR1 SGHAT, CDR2 FQNNGV. This CDR3 spans 15 amino acids. The V gene lost 8 bases and the J gene lost 0 bases, with 16 bases spanning the gap.

By share of the sample, this clonotype is medium-sized. The rearrangement uses TRBV15 and TRBJ1-1; possibly TRBD1 for D (6 bases). The CDR3 totals 15 residues. V lost 2 bases to trimming and J lost 6 bases, with 16 bases between them. Germline V gene lookup returns CDR1 LNHNV and CDR2 YYDKDF (reference sequence). The CDR3 region is CATSRHASGAPEAFF. The CDR3 coding sequence is TGTGCCACCAGCAGACACGCATCGGGGGCCCCTGAAGCTTTCTTT.

On this clonotype itself: A junction boundary mismatches the germline segment, possibly from a read error. This CDR3 reads CASSQYALLAGPTDTQYF. CDR3 coding DNA: TGCGCCAGCAGCCAATACGCATTACTAGCGGGCCCCACAGATACGCAGTATTTT. This chain connects TRBV23-1 to TRBJ2-3, with 9 bases lining up with TRBD2. TRBV23-1 is noted as an ORF with a role that remains uncertain. The CDR3 has 18 amino acids.

This clonotype was seen a few times. This chain uses TRBV6-1 with TRBJ1-4; TRBD1 matches at 11 bases. V dropped 6 bases and J dropped 3; count of bases not matched to a gene: 9. The CDR3 extends over 17 amino acids. Germline CDR1 and CDR2: MNHNS and SASEGT. The CDR3 is CASSLRTGGVANEKLFF. DNA of the CDR3: TGTGCCAGCAGCCTTAGGACAGGGGGCGTAGCTAATGAAAAACTGTTTTTT.

The chain uses TRBV7-9 and TRBJ2-3, with 7 bases aligning to TRBD2. This CDR3 region has 12 residues. CDR1 SEHNR and CDR2 FQNEAQ come from the germline V gene (reference sequence). V lost 8 bases, J lost 7 bases, and 6 bases stayed unmatched. The CDR3 is CASGGRANTQYF. CDR3 coding DNA: TGTGCCAGCGGAGGGAGGGCAAATACGCAGTATTTT. Full variable domain (remainder filled in from reference TRBV7-9 and TRBJ2-3): DTGVSQNPRHKITKRGQNVTFRCDPISEHNRLYWYRQTLGQGPEFLTYFQNEAQLEKSRLLSDRFSAERPKGSFSTLEIQRTEQGDSAMYLCASGGRANTQYFGPGTRLTVL.

The table lists this clonotype with a few counts. This rearrangement joins TRBV12-3 or TRBV12-4 to TRBJ2-7; D unresolved. CDR3 length: 13 residues. V dropped 7 bases and J dropped 4 bases, with 14 bases sitting between them. CDR3 in DNA: TGTGCCAGCACCACAGAAGTTCTATACGAGCAGTACTTC. Protein product: CASTTEVLYEQYF.

This clonotype was observed a few times. The gene calls are TRBV9 and TRBJ1-1, with D possibly being TRBD1 (5 bases). Trimming shortened V by 3 bases and J by 3 bases, and 15 bases separated the two germline ends. The germline gives CDR1 SGDLS, CDR2 YYNGEE. The CDR3 runs 15 residues. CDR3 region: CASSAEGLWDTEAFF. CDR3 coding DNA: TGTGCCAGCAGCGCCGAGGGGCTCTGGGACACTGAAGCTTTCTTT.